This T cell receptor (beta chain) was recorded in a study of blood T cell repertoires in COVID-19. Across the study: The United States, Italy and Spain provided the acute and convalescent COVID-19 samples. PBMCs, B-cell-depleted T cells, or T cells were the source of the cDNA or gDNA that made up the material.

Original processing methods: Reference gene primer amplification yielded estimated nucleated cell counts. Assay used: immunoSEQ multiplex PCR; TCRdb lists only in-frame clones, some missing. The DNA was the basis for D and trimming; V, J and clone size are from that table. The sample has hundreds of thousands of clones; more than 75% are singletons. Seattle researchers signed up patients amid active infection and tracked them longitudinally. The CDR3 contains 17 residues. V was pared by 6 bases and J by 4 bases, with 16 bases of the junction left unmatched. Germline CDR1 SGHRS, CDR2 YFSETQ. This chain joins TRBV5-1 and TRBJ1-3; 7 bases agree with TRBD1. The receptor was derived from a woman in her fifties or sixties with COVID-19, enrolled during active disease. Sequenced: peripheral blood. CDR3 residues: CASTLTGFLQSGNTIYF. Written as DNA, the CDR3 is TGCGCCAGCACCCTGACAGGGTTCTTACAATCCGGAAACACCATATATTTT.